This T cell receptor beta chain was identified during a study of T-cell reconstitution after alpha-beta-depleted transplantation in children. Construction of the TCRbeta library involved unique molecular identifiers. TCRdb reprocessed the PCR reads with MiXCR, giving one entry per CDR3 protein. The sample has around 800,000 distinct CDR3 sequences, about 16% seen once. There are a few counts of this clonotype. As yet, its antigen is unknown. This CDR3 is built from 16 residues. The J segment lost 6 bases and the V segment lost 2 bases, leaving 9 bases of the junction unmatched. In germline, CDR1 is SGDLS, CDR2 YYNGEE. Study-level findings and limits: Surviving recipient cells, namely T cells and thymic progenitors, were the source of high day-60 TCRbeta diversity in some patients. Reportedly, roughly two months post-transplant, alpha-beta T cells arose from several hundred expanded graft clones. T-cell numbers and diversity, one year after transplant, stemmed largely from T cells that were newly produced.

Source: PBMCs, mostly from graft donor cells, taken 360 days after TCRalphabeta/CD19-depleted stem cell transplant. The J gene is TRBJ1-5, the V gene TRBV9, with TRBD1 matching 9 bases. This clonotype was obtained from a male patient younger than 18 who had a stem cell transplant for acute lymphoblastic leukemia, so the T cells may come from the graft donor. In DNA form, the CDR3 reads TGTGCCAGCAGCGTCAGACAGGGGGTTCCACGTCAGCCCCAGCATTTT. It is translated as CASSVRQGVPRQPQHF.